The text below deals with one TCR beta chain. The source of the sample is a study of blood T cell repertoires in COVID-19. Across the study: Spain, Italy and the United States supplied samples that represented acute and convalescent COVID-19. Sources were T cells, B-cell-depleted T cells, or PBMCs; the material itself was cDNA or gDNA.

Enrolled through a virtual design, the participants were between roughly 18 and 90 years of age and came from 24 US areas. Per the germline V gene, CDR1 is SGHTA and CDR2 is FQGNSA. V lost 7 bases, J lost 4 bases, and 7 bases stayed unmatched. The CDR3 spans 15 residues. Source study methods: It was from reference gene primer amplification that nucleated cell counts were estimated. The repertoire was sequenced with immunoSEQ multiplex PCR; TCRdb's copy has only in-frame clones and lacks some. Clonal size and the V and J genes are those of that table, whereas D and trimming came from the DNA. The table includes approximately 280,000 clones, about four fifths detected once.

This chain links TRBV7-2 with TRBJ2-5; 12 positions match TRBD2. The sequence came from a man in his forties who had been exposed to COVID-19. Sequenced input: PBMCs or T cells enriched from blood (not recorded which). The CDR3 sequence is CASTKTSGSGETQYF. The CDR3 nucleotides read TGTGCCAGCACCAAGACTAGCGGGAGCGGAGAGACCCAGTACTTC.